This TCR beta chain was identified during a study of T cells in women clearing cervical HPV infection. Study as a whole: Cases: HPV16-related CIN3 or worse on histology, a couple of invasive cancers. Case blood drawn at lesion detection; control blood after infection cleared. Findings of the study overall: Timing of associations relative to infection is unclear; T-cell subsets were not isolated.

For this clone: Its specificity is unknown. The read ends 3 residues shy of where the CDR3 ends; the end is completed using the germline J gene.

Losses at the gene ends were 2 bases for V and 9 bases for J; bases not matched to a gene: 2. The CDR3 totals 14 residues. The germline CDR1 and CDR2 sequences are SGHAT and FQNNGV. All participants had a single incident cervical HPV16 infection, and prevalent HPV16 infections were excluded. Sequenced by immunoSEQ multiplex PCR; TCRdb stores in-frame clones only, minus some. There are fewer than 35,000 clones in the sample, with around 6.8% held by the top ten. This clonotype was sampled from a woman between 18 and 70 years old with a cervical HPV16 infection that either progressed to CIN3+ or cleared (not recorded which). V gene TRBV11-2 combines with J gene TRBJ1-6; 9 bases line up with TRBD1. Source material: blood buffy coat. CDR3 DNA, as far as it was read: TGTGCCAGCAGCTTAAGACAGGGGGTTTCACCC. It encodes CASSLRQGVSP. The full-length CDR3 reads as CASSLRQGVSPLHF.